This T cell receptor beta chain was sequenced for a study of blood T cell repertoires in COVID-19. Study as a whole: Researchers got acute and convalescent COVID-19 samples from the United States, Italy and Spain. Sources were T cells, B-cell-depleted T cells, or PBMCs; the material itself was cDNA or gDNA.

The data were produced by immunoSEQ multiplex PCR, yet TCRdb's version contains in-frame clones alone and is incomplete. The repertoire includes about 6,600 clones, roughly 81% of them detected once, and more than 13% sits in the top ten. The V gene lost 3 bases and the J gene lost 0 bases, with 5 bases spanning the gap. The CDR3 is made up of 14 amino acids. Germline V CDR1 and CDR2: MNHNS, SASEGT. The chain has TRBV6-1 and TRBJ1-4; no clear D. The sample comprised peripheral blood. The receptor's source is a man between 60 and 70 years old with acute or convalescent COVID-19. CDR3 in DNA: TGTGCCAGCAGTGAGCGGGCAACTAATGAAAAACTGTTTTTT. Translated, it gives CASSERATNEKLFF.